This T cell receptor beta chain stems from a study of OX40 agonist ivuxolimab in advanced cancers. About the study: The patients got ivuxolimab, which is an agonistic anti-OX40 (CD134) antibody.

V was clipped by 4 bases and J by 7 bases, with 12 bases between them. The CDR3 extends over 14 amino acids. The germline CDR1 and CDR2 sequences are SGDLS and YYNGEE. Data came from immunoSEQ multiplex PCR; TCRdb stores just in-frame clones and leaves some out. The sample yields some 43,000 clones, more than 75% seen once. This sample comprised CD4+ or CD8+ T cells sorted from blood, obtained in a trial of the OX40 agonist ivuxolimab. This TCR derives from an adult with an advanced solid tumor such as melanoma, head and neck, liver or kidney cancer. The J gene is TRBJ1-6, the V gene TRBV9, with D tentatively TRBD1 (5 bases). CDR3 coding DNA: TGTGCCAGCAGCAGTACAGGTTCCAATTCACCCCTCCACTTT. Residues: CASSSTGSNSPLHF.